This T cell receptor beta chain came from a study of blood T cells in healthy people across ages. The CDR3 length is 15 residues. The V and J ends lost 3 bases and 5 bases, in that order; junction bases with no gene match: 8. Germline CDR1 SGHTA, CDR2 FQGTGA. The use of a sample-barcoded 5' primer and a J-beta primer mix characterized a second PCR of roughly 7 to 11 cycles. Tags on each cDNA molecule came from a template-switch adaptor with 12 random nucleotides. TCRdb analysed the 5' RACE reads with MiXCR anew, one entry per CDR3 protein. The sample records hundreds of thousands of distinct CDR3 sequences, about a third being singletons.

This clonotype was obtained from a woman older than 75 in good health. The rearrangement uses TRBV7-3 and TRBJ2-3; 7 bases line up with TRBD2. The specimen sequenced was blood. The CDR3 is CASSFTGGRIDTQYF. The CDR3 DNA reads TGTGCCAGCAGCTTTACGGGCGGGAGAATAGATACGCAGTATTTT.